These 27 T cell receptor beta chains came from one sample sequenced in a study of cytomegalovirus exposure and HLA in healthy donors. The study ran its PCR with 60 Vbeta and 13 Jbeta primers. Assay: immunoSEQ multiplex PCR; the TCRdb copy retains only in-frame clones and omits some. The table has about 160,000 clones, around 77% seen once; the top ten hold approximately 1.6%. Material for sequencing was PBMCs. These receptors all come from a woman under 40 in good health and CMV-seronegative.

This clone has just one count. CDR3 nucleotides: TGTGCCAGCAGCGCCGGGCCGACGGGGGAGACCCAGTACTTC. Its translation: CASSAGPTGETQYF. This sequence joins TRBV9 and TRBJ2-5, with D possibly being TRBD2 (5 bases). This CDR3 contains 14 residues. The V end was cut by 3 bases, the J end by 5 bases, with 14 bases between. Germline V gene data show CDR1 as SGDLS and CDR2 as YYNGEE.

The rearrangement links TRBV7-9 to TRBJ2-3; 7 nucleotides match TRBD1. The CDR3 length is 18 residues. The germline V gene has CDR1 SEHNR and CDR2 FQNEAQ (reference sequence). V shed 4 bases, J shed 2 bases, and the junction held 15 bases outside the gene matches. In DNA form, the CDR3 reads TGTGCCAGCAGCTCACCCGGGGCCGGGGACAGCTACACAGATACGCAGTATTTT. As protein: CASSSPGAGDSYTDTQYF. The complete variable domain, with remaining parts taken from reference TRBV7-9 and TRBJ2-3, reads DTGVSQNPRHKITKRGQNVTFRCDPISEHNRLYWYRQTLGQGPEFLTYFQNEAQLEKSRLLSDRFSAERPKGSFSTLEIQRTEQGDSAMYLCASSSPGAGDSYTDTQYFGPGTRLTVL.

This clone occurred a few times. The chain joins TRBV18 to TRBJ1-1; tentatively, D is TRBD1 (5 bases). Trimming shortened V by 0 bases and J by 10 bases, and 21 bases separated the two germline ends. Per germline, CDR1 KGHSH and CDR2 LQKENI. This CDR3 spans 16 amino acids. CDR3 DNA sequence: TGTGCCAGCTCACCACCCGGATCGGTTAGGGGATATAGAGCTTTCTTT. This codes for CASSPPGSVRGYRAFF. Complete variable domain (other parts from reference TRBV18 and TRBJ1-1): NAGVMQNPRHLVRRRGQEARLRCSPMKGHSHVYWYRQLPEEGLKFMVYLQKENIIDESGMPKERFSAEFPKEGPSILRIQQVVRGDSAAYFCASSPPGSVRGYRAFFGQGTRLTVV.

The J gene is TRBJ1-2, the V gene TRBV7-6; 8 positions agree with TRBD1. V gave up 0 bases and J gave up 2 bases; unmatched junction bases: 17. CDR3 size: 20 residues. The V gene's germline CDR1 is SGHVS and CDR2 FNYEAQ. In DNA, the CDR3 is TGTGCCAGCAGCTTAGCGGTCAGGGGGCCTCCAAGTTCCTTCAACTATGGCTACACCTTC. It codes for CASSLAVRGPPSSFNYGYTF.

The rearrangement links TRBV7-3 to TRBJ2-7; TRBD1 aligns across 8 bases. V shed 1 base and J 5 bases; nucleotides not matched to a gene: 7. CDR3 length: 15 residues. Germline loops: CDR1 SGHTA, CDR2 FQGTGA. DNA for the CDR3: TGTGCCAGCAGCTTAATTCCAGGGGGCTCAAACGAGCAGTACTTC. This codes for CASSLIPGGSNEQYF.

V gene TRBV29-1 combines with J gene TRBJ1-2; D remains ambiguous. The CDR3 contains 10 residues. V was trimmed by 3 bases and J by 5 bases, leaving 4 bases between them. CDR1 and CDR2 (germline): SQVTM, ANQGSEA. The CDR3 loop reads CSVDSYGYTF. In nucleotides, the CDR3 is TGCAGCGTTGATTCTTATGGCTACACCTTC.

The CDR3 loop reads CAWSDTGAGNTIYF. CDR3 sequence (DNA): TGTGCCTGGAGTGATACAGGGGCAGGAAACACCATATATTTT. The chain is built from TRBV30 and TRBJ1-3; 7 bases fit TRBD1. There are 14 residues in the CDR3. Germline-derived CDR1 and CDR2 are GTSNPN and SVGIG (reference sequence). Trimming cost V 1 base and J 4 bases; bases outside gene matches: 4.

The chain combines TRBV2 with TRBJ1-2, with D hard to call. Germline CDR1 and CDR2: SNHLY and FYNNEI. V was pared by 2 bases and J by 8 bases, with 12 bases between. The CDR3 is 13 residues long. The CDR3: CASSESRRWGYTF. Written as DNA, the CDR3 is TGTGCCAGCAGTGAAAGCCGCCGCTGGGGCTACACCTTC.

This chain connects TRBV5-3 to TRBJ2-5, with D maybe TRBD2 (7 bases). TRBV5-3 is recorded as an ORF, its role being uncertain. V lost 1 base, J lost 5 bases, and 24 bases lay in between. The length of the CDR3 is 18 residues. In DNA form, the CDR3 reads TGTGCCAGAAGCTTGAACTCTCGGGGGGCCCCCGAGGGGGAGACCCAGTACTTC. Translating it yields CARSLNSRGAPEGETQYF.

The rearrangement joins TRBV5-6 to TRBJ2-7; D may be TRBD2 (6 bases). The CDR3 is made up of 16 amino acids. V was clipped by 2 bases and J by 7 bases, with 22 bases between them. Germline V gives CDR1 SGHDT, CDR2 YYEEEE. The CDR3 DNA reads as TGTGCCAGCAGCTTAAGGGTCGGGAGTCAACCTAATGAGCAGTACTTC. Amino acids: CASSLRVGSQPNEQYF.

This rearrangement joins TRBV11-2 to TRBJ2-5, with D tentatively TRBD2 (6 bases). CDR3 length: 13 amino acids. The germline gives CDR1 SGHAT, CDR2 FQNNGV. Trimming stripped 6 bases from V and 1 base from J, with 9 bases between. The DNA for the CDR3 is TGTGCCAGCAGACGACTAGTCCAAGAGACCCAGTACTTC. It is translated as CASRRLVQETQYF.

J is TRBJ1-1 and V is TRBV6-1; D is perhaps TRBD1 (5 bases). The V end lost 0 bases, the J end lost 2 bases, and 7 bases lay between the germline ends. The CDR3 length is 14 residues. Looked up from germline, CDR1 is MNHNS and CDR2 is SASEGT. The CDR3 region has the DNA TGTGCCAGCAGTGAAGCTACAGGTAACACTGAAGCTTTCTTT. This translates into CASSEATGNTEAFF.

The V and J genes are TRBV18 and TRBJ1-3; perhaps TRBD1 as D (6 bases). CDR3 length: 14 amino acids. The ends were cut back, 4 bases at V and 4 bases at J, with 11 bases in the middle. CDR1 and CDR2 (germline): KGHSH, LQKENI. The CDR3, as DNA: TGTGCCAGCTCACTTGGACAGCGCGGAAACACCATATATTTT. Translated, it gives CASSLGQRGNTIYF.

This clone was seen a handful of times. The chain is built from TRBV4-3 and TRBJ1-1; 9 bases fit TRBD1. Germline V gene data show CDR1 as LGHNA and CDR2 as YSLEER. Trimming removed 3 bases from V and 0 bases from J; junction bases left unmatched: 8. The CDR3 totals 17 residues. The CDR3 DNA sequence: TGCGCCAGCAGCCAGGGGACAGGGTGGGTGATGAACACTGAAGCTTTCTTT. It is translated as CASSQGTGWVMNTEAFF.

The rearrangement joins TRBV11-2 to TRBJ1-3; 7 bases agree with TRBD1. The germline V gene encodes CDR1 SGHAT and CDR2 FQNNGV. J was trimmed by 0 bases and V by 5 bases; bases with no gene match: 7. The CDR3 loop spans 16 amino acids. CDR3 bases: TGTGCCAGCAGCCCCGACAGGGTGCACTCTGGAAACACCATATATTTT. It yields the protein CASSPDRVHSGNTIYF.

This chain joins TRBV19 and TRBJ2-7; 7 positions match TRBD1. The germline CDR1 and CDR2 sequences are LNHDA and SQIVND (reference sequence). CDR3 size: 13 residues. J gave up 3 bases and V 5 bases, and 4 bases lay outside the gene matches. CDR3 nucleotide sequence: TGTGCCAGTAGTGGGGGACAGCTCTACGAGCAGTACTTC. It translates to CASSGGQLYEQYF.

This chain connects TRBV30 to TRBJ1-2; D remains ambiguous. V lost 2 bases to trimming and J lost 2 bases, with 9 bases between them. Germline CDR1 and CDR2: GTSNPN and SVGIG (reference sequence). The CDR3 has 13 amino acids. CDR3 sequence (DNA): TGTGCCTGGAGTACAAACGCAAACTATGGCTACACCTTC. As protein: CAWSTNANYGYTF.

The CDR3 spells CASSLDRVGSPLHF. For the CDR3, the DNA is TGTGCCAGCAGCTTAGACAGGGTAGGATCACCCCTCCACTTT. V gene TRBV11-2 combines with J gene TRBJ1-6, with D possibly being TRBD1 (5 bases). Deletions cut 0 bases from V and 10 bases from J, with 10 bases between. CDR3 length: 14 residues. Germline V gives CDR1 SGHAT, CDR2 FQNNGV.

The V gene is TRBV7-2, the J gene TRBJ2-7, with D tentatively TRBD1 (5 bases). This CDR3 is 14 amino acids long. Trimming pared 7 bases from V and 3 bases from J, leaving 16 bases between. CDR1 and CDR2 (germline): SGHTA, FQGNSA. CDR3 amino acids: CASKVSGNRYEQYF. The CDR3, as DNA: TGTGCCAGCAAGGTTTCAGGGAACCGCTACGAGCAGTACTTC.

The genes are TRBV5-6 and TRBJ2-4; D is unresolved. From germline, CDR1 is SGHDT and CDR2 YYEEEE. V gave up 4 bases and J gave up 3 bases, with 11 bases separating them. There are 14 residues in the CDR3. The CDR3 sequence: CASSPRLVKNIQYF. In DNA, the CDR3 is TGTGCCAGCAGCCCAAGACTCGTCAAAAACATTCAGTACTTC.

The chain links TRBV2 to TRBJ1-1, with D unresolved. Germline CDR1 reads SNHLY; CDR2 reads FYNNEI. The V and J ends lost 4 bases and 7 bases respectively, with 13 bases between them. The CDR3 covers 13 residues. CDR3 region: CASSAAAYDEAFF. The CDR3 DNA sequence: TGTGCCAGCAGTGCGGCAGCGTACGATGAAGCTTTCTTT.

The rearrangement joins TRBV5-6 to TRBJ2-7; tentative D call: TRBD2 (5 bases). Trimming took off 4 bases at V and 3 bases at J, with 17 bases between the two ends. The CDR3 loop spans 15 amino acids. Germline values: CDR1 SGHDT, CDR2 YYEEEE. The CDR3 bases are TGTGCCAGCAGCCTGGGTGAGGGAGCGGTCTACGAGCAGTACTTC. This translates into CASSLGEGAVYEQYF.

This chain joins TRBV18 and TRBJ2-7; perhaps TRBD1 as D (5 bases). The ends were cut back, 4 bases at V and 0 bases at J, with 10 bases in the middle. Germline V gene lookup returns CDR1 KGHSH and CDR2 LQKENI. The CDR3 contains 14 residues. In DNA form, the CDR3 reads TGTGCCAGCTCACTGCCGACAGTCTCCTACGAGCAGTACTTC. Its protein is CASSLPTVSYEQYF.

The genes are TRBV9 and TRBJ2-3, with 13 positions matching TRBD2. Germline V gene sequence: CDR1 SGDLS, CDR2 YYNGEE. This CDR3 contains 16 residues. The V gene end was trimmed by 3 bases and the J gene end by 6 bases; junction bases not matched to a gene: 7. The CDR3 sequence is CASSGGTSGIDDTQYF. Here the CDR3 DNA reads TGTGCCAGCAGCGGCGGGACTAGCGGGATTGACGATACGCAGTATTTT. The full variable domain, completed using reference TRBV9 and TRBJ2-3, is DSGVTQTPKHLITATGQRVTLRCSPRSGDLSVYWYQQSLDQGLQFLIQYYNGEERAKGNILERFSAQQFPDLHSELNLSSLELGDSALYFCASSGGTSGIDDTQYFGPGTRLTVL.

This chain uses TRBV9 with TRBJ2-7, with a weak D call TRBD2 (6 bases). This CDR3 is built from 16 residues. Per the germline V gene, CDR1 is SGDLS and CDR2 is YYNGEE. V gave up 3 bases and J gave up 5 bases, with 21 bases separating them. The CDR3 nucleotides read TGTGCCAGCAGCGCCCGGGACTCCCTATCCGGCGACGAGCAGTACTTC. Translating it yields CASSARDSLSGDEQYF.

This clone was counted only a few times. J is TRBJ2-1 and V is TRBV5-6, with 7 bases that match TRBD2. Germline V gene lookup returns CDR1 SGHDT and CDR2 YYEEEE. Trimming removed 3 bases from V and 0 bases from J; junction bases left unmatched: 6. CDR3 length: 16 residues. CDR3 nucleotides: TGTGCCAGCAGCTCGTGGGGGGGGAGCTCCTACAATGAGCAGTTCTTC. Its protein is CASSSWGGSSYNEQFF.

The CDR3 loop is CASIGGGLGKQFF. CDR3 bases: TGTGCCAGCATCGGCGGGGGGTTGGGAAAGCAGTTCTTC. The gene calls are TRBV27 and TRBJ2-1; 8 positions agree with TRBD2. CDR1 MNHEY and CDR2 SMNVEV come from the germline V gene (reference sequence). The V and J ends lost 7 bases and 11 bases, in that order; junction bases with no gene match: 10. The CDR3 runs 13 residues.